One sample yielded the 2 T cell receptor beta chains listed below, sequenced in a study of cytomegalovirus exposure and HLA in healthy donors (dated by TCRdb to 2017 to 2019). The library was made by the immunoSEQ multiplex PCR assay. For the multiplex PCR, a mixture combining 60 forward primers for TCR Vbeta segments and 13 reverse primers for TCR Jbeta segments was used. The source is immuneACCESS, and TCRdb retained only in-frame sequences with V and J called. Part of the clones is not carried over; for the studies checked, unresolved V genes explain less than half of this, and the remainder is unexplained. The sample table records about 130,000 clones; approximately 60% of these occur just once. 1.5% to 2% of the sample goes to the ten largest clones. The specimen sequenced was PBMCs. Every receptor here comes from a human donor in good health.

This rearrangement joins TRBV15 to TRBJ1-1; TRBD1 agrees at 7 bases. From germline, CDR1 is LNHNV and CDR2 YYDKDF (reference sequence). The CDR3 is 22 residues long. V lost 0 bases, J lost 1 base, and 23 bases stayed unmatched. CDR3 in DNA: TGTGCCACCAGCAGAGATCCCGCCGGGACAGTAGTCTTGGATGGTGGGAACACTGAAGCTTTCTTT. This codes for CATSRDPAGTVVLDGGNTEAFF.

This clone has only a few counts. V gene TRBV18 combines with J gene TRBJ1-1; D perhaps matches TRBD1 (5 bases). Looked up from germline, CDR1 is KGHSH and CDR2 is LQKENI. Trimming shortened V by 0 bases and J by 7 bases, and 12 bases separated the two germline ends. The CDR3 contains 14 residues. CDR3 loop: CASSPPFSTDEAFF. CDR3 bases: TGTGCCAGCTCACCACCTTTCTCGACAGATGAAGCTTTCTTT.